The sequence of this T cell receptor beta chain was determined in a study of a mutant IDH1 vaccine in newly diagnosed glioma. Study background: Patients arrived already treated with radiotherapy, temozolomide, or both, most having had both.

Notes on this clone: What it recognizes is unknown.

The data were produced by immunoSEQ multiplex PCR, yet TCRdb's version contains in-frame clones alone and is incomplete. The sample lists approximately 67,000 clones, around 82% occurring once. General study results and limits: Alterations occurring in top peripheral T cell clonotypes seemed unrelated to pseudoprogression.

The time point is: week 23, last vaccination. What each vaccine dose contained was 300 ug of mutant IDH1 20-mer peptide, accompanied by topical imiquimod. The clonotype was recovered from a man between 18 and 29 years old with glioma. The sample in question was PBMCs, obtained from a glioma patient whose treatment included an IDH1 peptide vaccine.

CDR3 coding DNA: TGTGCCAGCAGCTTGTGGGTTTTCAACACTGAAGCTTTCTTT. Amino acids: CASSLWVFNTEAFF. The chain joins TRBV5-4 to TRBJ1-1; D is unclear. The CDR3 has 14 amino acids. V shed 1 base and J shed 2 bases, with 9 bases lying between them. The V gene's germline CDR1 is SGHNT and CDR2 YYREEE (reference sequence).